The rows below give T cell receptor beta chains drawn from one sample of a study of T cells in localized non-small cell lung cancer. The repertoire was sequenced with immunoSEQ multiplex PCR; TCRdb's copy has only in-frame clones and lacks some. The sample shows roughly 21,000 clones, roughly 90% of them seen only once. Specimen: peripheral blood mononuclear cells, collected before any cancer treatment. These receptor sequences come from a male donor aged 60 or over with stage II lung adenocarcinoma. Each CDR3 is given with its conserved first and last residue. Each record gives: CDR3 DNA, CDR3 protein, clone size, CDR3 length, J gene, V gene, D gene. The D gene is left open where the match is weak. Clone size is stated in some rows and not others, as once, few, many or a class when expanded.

TGTGCCATCAGTGAGATGATTGGGGGGCTGAACACTGAAGCTTTCTTT | CAISEMIGGLNTEAFF | . | 16 | TRBJ1-1 | TRBV10-3 | .
TGTGCCAGCTCACAGTCCAAAAACACCATCAACACTGAAGCTTTCTTT | CASSQSKNTINTEAFF | . | 16 | TRBJ1-1 | TRBV18 | .
TGTGCCAGCAGCCCCCGATGGAGAGGGTCCAAGGGCGTCTCTGGAAACACCATATATTTT | CASSPRWRGSKGVSGNTIYF | . | 20 | TRBJ1-3 | TRBV13 | .
TGTGCCAGCAGTGGGCTAGCGGACACAGATACGCAGTATTTT | CASSGLADTDTQYF | . | 14 | TRBJ2-3 | TRBV2 | TRBD2
TGTGCCAGCTCGAAGGGCAGCCCGAACACTGAAGCTTTCTTT | CASSKGSPNTEAFF | . | 14 | TRBJ1-1 | TRBV2 | .
TGTGCCAGCACCCCCCACCGAGCCGGGGAGCTGTTTTTT | CASTPHRAGELFF | . | 13 | TRBJ2-2 | TRBV6-5 | .
TGTGCCAGCTGGGGCCGGGGCGGCAATCAGCCCCAGCATTTT | CASWGRGGNQPQHF | once | 14 | TRBJ1-5 | TRBV27 | .
TGTGCCAGTAGTATCGGGCGCTCTGGAAACACCATATATTTT | CASSIGRSGNTIYF | . | 14 | TRBJ1-3 | TRBV19 | .
TGTGCCAGCAGTTCCACCGGGGCATCACCTTTCTACGAGCAGTACTTC | CASSSTGASPFYEQYF | . | 16 | TRBJ2-7 | TRBV28 | .
TGTGCCAGCATTCGAGCGGGCCTGGGGGGAGGTACGCAGTATTTT | CASIRAGLGGGTQYF | . | 15 | TRBJ2-3 | TRBV28 | .
TGTGCCAGCTCACCACTCGGGACCGGGGAGCTGTTTTTT | CASSPLGTGELFF | . | 13 | TRBJ2-2 | TRBV18 | .
TGTGCCAGCAGTGATGGGGGGGCGGAGACCCAGTACTTC | CASSDGGAETQYF | . | 13 | TRBJ2-5 | TRBV2 | .
TGTGCCAGCAGTTTATCGGTAGCGGGAGGATTCTACGAGCAGTACTTC | CASSLSVAGGFYEQYF | . | 16 | TRBJ2-7 | TRBV27 | TRBD2
TGTGCCAGCAGCTTGGCCGGGACTAGCTACGGGGAGCTGTTTTTT | CASSLAGTSYGELFF | . | 15 | TRBJ2-2 | TRBV7-2 | TRBD2
TGTGCCAGCAGCTCTTTCAGGGACAGTGATCCCTACGAGCAGTACTTC | CASSSFRDSDPYEQYF | . | 16 | TRBJ2-7 | TRBV27 | TRBD1